This T cell receptor beta chain was sequenced in a study of T cell responses to AZD1222 COVID-19 vaccine. Generated by immunoSEQ multiplex PCR, the TCRdb table keeps only in-frame clones and is missing some. The data hold about 120,000 clones, with approximately 90% observed a single time. CDR1 MNHEY and CDR2 SVGAGI come from the germline V gene. V dropped 0 bases and J dropped 5 bases, with 13 bases sitting between them. The CDR3 totals 15 residues. Samples with a second dose at about 4 or about 12 weeks were pooled together. The chain joins TRBV6-5 to TRBJ1-1, with D perhaps TRBD1 (5 bases). The TCR was taken from an adult who received the AZD1222 COVID-19 vaccine. The source material was peripheral blood, sampled 28 days after the second AZD1222 dose. The CDR3 protein is CASSYSYGWGTEAFF. CDR3 bases: TGTGCCAGCAGTTACTCGTACGGGTGGGGGACTGAAGCTTTCTTT.